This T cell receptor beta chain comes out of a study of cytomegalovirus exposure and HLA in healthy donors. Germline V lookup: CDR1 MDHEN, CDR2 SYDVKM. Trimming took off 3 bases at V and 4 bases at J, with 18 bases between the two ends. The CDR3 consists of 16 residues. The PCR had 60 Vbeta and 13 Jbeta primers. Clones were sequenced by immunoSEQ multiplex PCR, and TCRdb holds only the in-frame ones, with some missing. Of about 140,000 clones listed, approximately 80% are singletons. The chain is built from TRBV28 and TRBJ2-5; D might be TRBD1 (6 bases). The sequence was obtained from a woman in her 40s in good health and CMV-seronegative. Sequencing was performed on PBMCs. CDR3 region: CASSFRTDGMGETQYF. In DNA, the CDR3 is TGTGCCAGCAGTTTTCGGACAGACGGGATGGGAGAGACCCAGTACTTC.